The 3 T cell receptor beta chains below come from one sample, sequenced in a study of graft-versus-host responses after intestinal transplantation. Assay used: immunoSEQ multiplex PCR; TCRdb lists only in-frame clones, some missing. Here the sample spans 30,000 to 40,000 clones, roughly four fifths being singletons. The specimen comprised PBMCs, sampled 1,000 to 1,200 days after transplant. The receptors derive from a human patient who received an intestinal transplant, so some T cells may come from the graft donor.

The chain uses TRBV7-9 and TRBJ2-1; TRBD2 might be the D (5 bases). The CDR3 covers 12 residues. Germline CDR1 is SEHNR and CDR2 is FQNEAQ (reference sequence). V was clipped by 2 bases and J by 13 bases, with 12 bases between them. The DNA for the CDR3 is TGTGCCAGCAGCTTATCCCGGGATGGTCAGTTCTTC. Its protein is CASSLSRDGQFF.

V and J are TRBV6-1 and TRBJ2-2; D not resolved. The germline CDR1 and CDR2 sequences are MNHNS and SASEGT. This CDR3 is built from 13 residues. The V end was cut by 4 bases, the J end by 7 bases, with 10 bases between. The CDR3 region has the DNA TGTGCCAGCAGTGGGTTTTCGGACGGGGAGCTGTTTTTT. It yields the protein CASSGFSDGELFF.

This clone was found once. This rearrangement joins TRBV7-9 to TRBJ2-2, with D tentatively TRBD1 (6 bases). This CDR3 is built from 15 residues. V gave up 5 bases and J gave up 0 bases, with 10 bases separating them. The V gene's germline CDR1 is SEHNR and CDR2 FQNEAQ (reference sequence). Here the CDR3 reads CASSPGHTNTGELFF. Written as DNA, the CDR3 is TGTGCCAGCAGCCCGGGACACACGAACACCGGGGAGCTGTTTTTT.